This T cell receptor (beta chain) stems from a study of shared clonotypes between healthy human individuals. To note about this clone: Its antigen remains unknown.

Study results and caveats: Naive CD4 clonotypes overlapped across a few donors at roughly 5%.

Using immunoSEQ multiplex PCR, the repertoire was profiled, and TCRdb retains in-frame clones only, with some absent. The sample shows about 1,500,000 clones, roughly 96% of them seen only once. None of the donors, who were healthy HIV-negative adults, had recently had acute infections or vaccinations. Germline V gene sequence: CDR1 MGHRA, CDR2 YSYEKL. The CDR3 spans 14 residues. With 4 bases removed from V and 6 bases from J, the gap between germline ends came to 12 bases. This chain links TRBV4-1 with TRBJ2-2, with D possibly matching TRBD1 (6 bases). The TCR sequence derives from a man aged 25 to 40 in good health. Sequencing used naive CD4+ T cells sorted from blood. The subset denotes: CD45RA+ positively selected. The CDR3 reads CASSRIQGPGELFF. CDR3 DNA sequence: TGCGCCAGCAGCCGAATACAGGGACCCGGGGAGCTGTTTTTT.